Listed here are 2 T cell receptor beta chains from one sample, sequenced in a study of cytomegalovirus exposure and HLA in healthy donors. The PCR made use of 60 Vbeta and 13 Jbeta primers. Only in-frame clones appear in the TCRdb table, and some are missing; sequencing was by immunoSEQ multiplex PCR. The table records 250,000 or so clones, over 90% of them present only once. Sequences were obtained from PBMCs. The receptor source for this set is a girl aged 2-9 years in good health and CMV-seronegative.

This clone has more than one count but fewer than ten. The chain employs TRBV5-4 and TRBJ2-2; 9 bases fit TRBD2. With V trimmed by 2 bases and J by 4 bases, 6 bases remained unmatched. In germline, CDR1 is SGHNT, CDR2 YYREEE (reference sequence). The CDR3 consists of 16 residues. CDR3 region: CASSFLAGAATGELFF. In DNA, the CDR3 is TGTGCCAGCAGCTTCTTAGCGGGAGCGGCCACCGGGGAGCTGTTTTTT.

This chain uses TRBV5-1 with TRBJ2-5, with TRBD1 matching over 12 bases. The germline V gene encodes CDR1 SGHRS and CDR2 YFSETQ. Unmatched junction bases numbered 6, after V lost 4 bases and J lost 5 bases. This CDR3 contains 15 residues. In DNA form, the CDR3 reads TGCGCCAGCAGCAGGGGACAGGGGGCGCGGGAGACCCAGTACTTC. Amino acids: CASSRGQGARETQYF.